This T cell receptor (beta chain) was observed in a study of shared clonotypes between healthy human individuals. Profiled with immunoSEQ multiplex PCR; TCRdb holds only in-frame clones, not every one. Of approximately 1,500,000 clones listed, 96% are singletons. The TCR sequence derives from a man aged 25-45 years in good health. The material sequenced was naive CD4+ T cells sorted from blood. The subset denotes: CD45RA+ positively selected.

CDR3 coding DNA: TGTGCCAGCAGCTTGGCATGGCAGGGCGGAATGATCGAGCAGTACTTC. Amino acid sequence: CASSLAWQGGMIEQYF. The chain recombines TRBV5-6 with TRBJ2-7; D perhaps matches TRBD1 (5 bases). The CDR3 loop spans 16 amino acids. CDR1 SGHDT and CDR2 YYEEEE come from the germline V gene. V lost 0 bases, J lost 6 bases, and 19 bases lay in between.